The 18 T cell receptor beta chains listed next were all sequenced from one sample in a study of blood T cell repertoires in COVID-19. Some clones are missing from TCRdb's copy, which holds only in-frame ones; the method was immunoSEQ multiplex PCR. The profile covers roughly 180,000 clones, with approximately 84% appearing a single time and roughly 7.7% taken by the ten largest. Input material: peripheral blood. All receptors derive from a man aged 40-49 years who had recovered from COVID-19.

V and J are TRBV4-3 and TRBJ2-2; perhaps TRBD1 as D (5 bases). Germline CDR1 and CDR2: LGHNA and YSLEER. V was trimmed by 0 bases and J by 4 bases, leaving 9 bases between them. This CDR3 is built from 15 residues. Here the CDR3 DNA reads TGCGCCAGCAGCCAAGATGGTAGGGGCACCGGGGAGCTGTTTTTT. It specifies CASSQDGRGTGELFF.

This clone came up once. The rearrangement joins TRBV2 to TRBJ2-1; D possibly corresponds to TRBD2 (6 bases). CDR1 SNHLY and CDR2 FYNNEI come from the germline V gene. V lost 4 bases and J 7 bases, leaving 23 bases between the germline ends. CDR3 length equals 17 residues. The CDR3 DNA is TGTGCCAGCAGTGTCACCTATACTAGGCGGGAAGGGAATGAGCAGTTCTTC. The encoded protein is CASSVTYTRREGNEQFF. Complete variable domain (other parts from reference TRBV2 and TRBJ2-1): EPEVTQTPSHQVTQMGQEVILRCVPISNHLYFYWYRQILGQKVEFLVSFYNNEISEKSEIFDDQFSVERPDGSNFTLKIRSTKLEDSAMYFCASSVTYTRREGNEQFFGPGTRLTVL.

This chain connects TRBV19 to TRBJ2-5, with TRBD1 matching over 9 bases. This CDR3 has 14 residues. The trim removed 7 bases at V and 3 bases at J, leaving 6 bases unmatched. From germline, CDR1 is LNHDA and CDR2 SQIVND (reference sequence). CDR3 residues: CASKKDRGKETQYF. The DNA of the CDR3 is TGTGCCAGTAAGAAGGACAGGGGCAAAGAGACCCAGTACTTC.

The chain uses TRBV29-1 and TRBJ1-4; TRBD1 might be the D (5 bases). The germline gives CDR1 SQVTM, CDR2 ANQGSEA. The CDR3 runs to 15 residues. V lost 0 bases, J lost 3 bases, and 11 bases lay in between. The CDR3 loop is CSVEDPGLPNEKLFF. CDR3 DNA sequence: TGCAGCGTTGAAGATCCGGGACTGCCTAATGAAAAACTGTTTTTT.

This clone was observed a handful of times. The CDR3 nucleotides read TGTGCCGGGGGGGATCGGAGCAATCAGCCCCAGCATTTT. This codes for CAGGDRSNQPQHF. The chain couples TRBV6-5 to TRBJ1-5, with D possibly being TRBD1 (5 bases). Trimming left V 11 bases short and J 1 base short, with 12 bases between. Germline V gene data show CDR1 as MNHEY and CDR2 as SVGAGI. This CDR3 is built from 13 residues.

V is TRBV5-8 and J is TRBJ2-1, with 8 bases identical to TRBD2. Germline-derived CDR1 and CDR2 are SGHTS and YDEGEE. V was clipped by 4 bases and J by 1 base; unmatched bases: 4. The CDR3 is 15 residues long. The CDR3 coding sequence is TGTGCCAGCAGCCCAAGCGGGAGTTCCTACAATGAGCAGTTCTTC. Translated: CASSPSGSSYNEQFF.

This clone turned up a few times. The V and J genes are TRBV4-3 and TRBJ2-7; D is possibly TRBD1 (5 bases). Germline values: CDR1 LGHNA, CDR2 YSLEER. V shed 8 bases and J shed 0 bases, with 14 bases lying between them. This CDR3 is 14 amino acids long. The CDR3 sequence: CASYDRIPSYEQYF. DNA for the CDR3: TGCGCCAGCTACGACAGAATCCCCTCCTACGAGCAGTACTTC.

The rearrangement links TRBV3-1 (or the pseudogene TRBV3-2) to TRBJ1-1, with 8 bases lining up with TRBD1. The length of the CDR3 is 12 residues. The germline V gene has CDR1 LGHDT and CDR2 YNNKEL (reference sequence). Trimming at V came to 8 bases and at J to 11 bases, leaving 10 bases not matched to a gene. The CDR3 sequence is CASGDPGGAAFF. CDR3 DNA: TGTGCCAGCGGCGACCCAGGGGGCGCGGCTTTCTTT.

The chain recombines TRBV7-9 with TRBJ2-5, with a possible D match to TRBD1 (5 bases). This CDR3 region has 14 residues. V shed 4 bases and J shed 1 base, with 10 bases lying between them. In germline, CDR1 is SEHNR, CDR2 FQNEAQ (reference sequence). CDR3 region: CASSSRVIQETQYF. CDR3 nucleotides: TGTGCCAGCAGCTCCAGGGTGATCCAAGAGACCCAGTACTTC.

The CDR3 sequence: CASNPIGGEAFF. The CDR3, as DNA: TGTGCCAGCAACCCCATCGGCGGTGAAGCTTTCTTT. The V gene is TRBV6-5, the J gene TRBJ1-1; no definite D call. The ends were cut back, 7 bases at V and 7 bases at J, with 13 bases in the middle. The CDR3 totals 12 residues. CDR1 and CDR2 from the germline V gene are MNHEY and SVGAGI.

This sequence joins TRBV7-8 and TRBJ2-3, with a tentative D call TRBD2 (6 bases). CDR1 and CDR2 from the germline V gene are SGHVS and FQNEAQ. Trimming stripped 0 bases from V and 2 bases from J, with 9 bases between. CDR3 length equals 15 residues. The CDR3 loop reads CASSLAGLPTDTQYF. The CDR3 DNA follows: TGTGCCAGCAGCTTAGCAGGACTACCCACAGATACGCAGTATTTT.

This clone was seen a few times. The chain links TRBV29-1 to TRBJ2-2, with D tentatively TRBD1 (5 bases). From germline, CDR1 is SQVTM and CDR2 ANQGSEA. CDR3 length equals 11 residues. V shed 4 bases and J shed 7 bases, with 7 bases lying between them. CDR3 sequence (DNA): TGCAGCGTTGCTAGGGGCGGGGAGCTGTTTTTT. Its protein product is CSVARGGELFF.

The V and J genes are TRBV2 and TRBJ2-4; possible D gene TRBD1, 5 bases. Germline CDR1 SNHLY, CDR2 FYNNEI. The CDR3 runs to 14 residues. Trimming cost V 1 base and J 1 base, with 5 bases left between them. Here the CDR3 DNA reads TGTGCCAGCAGTGAAGACAGGGCCAAAAACATTCAGTACTTC. Its translation is CASSEDRAKNIQYF.

V is TRBV7-2 and J is TRBJ2-7, with 8 bases fitting TRBD1. The CDR3 is 15 residues long. CDR1 is SGHTA, CDR2 FQGNSA, per germline. V was clipped by 5 bases and J by 3 bases; unmatched bases: 9. This CDR3 reads CASSPTVGQGYEQYF. As DNA, the CDR3 is TGTGCCAGCAGCCCTACCGTAGGACAGGGCTACGAGCAGTACTTC. The full variable domain, completed using reference TRBV7-2 and TRBJ2-7, is GAGVSQSPSNKVTEKGKDVELRCDPISGHTALYWYRQSLGQGLEFLIYFQGNSAPDKSGLPSDRFSAERTGGSVSTLTIQRTQQEDSAVYLCASSPTVGQGYEQYFGPGTRLTVT.

The chain employs TRBV7-9 and TRBJ2-5; possible D gene TRBD2, 7 bases. CDR3 length equals 15 residues. CDR1 and CDR2 from the germline V gene are SEHNR and FQNEAQ (reference sequence). The V gene lost 4 bases and the J gene lost 5 bases, with 17 bases spanning the gap. The CDR3 loop reads CASSYQGGGLETQYF. The CDR3 coding sequence is TGTGCCAGCAGCTACCAAGGGGGGGGCCTTGAGACCCAGTACTTC.

The chain uses TRBV7-3 and TRBJ2-2; D might be TRBD2 (5 bases). The V gene's germline CDR1 is SGHTA and CDR2 FQGTGA. This CDR3 is 13 amino acids long. V was clipped by 2 bases and J by 4 bases, with 5 bases between them. The CDR3 loop reads CASSLEGTGELFF. The CDR3 DNA follows: TGTGCCAGCAGCTTAGAGGGCACCGGGGAGCTGTTTTTT. The full variable domain, in which reference TRBV7-3 and TRBJ2-2 provide the parts outside the CDR3, is GAGVSQTPSNKVTEKGKYVELRCDPISGHTALYWYRQSLGQGPEFLIYFQGTGAADDSGLPNDRFFAVRPEGSVSTLKIQRTERGDSAVYLCASSLEGTGELFFGEGSRLTVL.

The gene calls are TRBV10-1 and TRBJ2-7; D is possibly TRBD1 (5 bases). The V gene's germline CDR1 is WNHNN and CDR2 SYGVQD (reference sequence). The V end was cut by 3 bases, the J end by 3 bases, with 6 bases between. CDR3 length: 12 residues. The CDR3 here is CASSDQGYEQYF. The CDR3 region has the DNA TGCGCCAGCAGTGATCAGGGCTACGAGCAGTACTTC.

The genes are TRBV11-2 and TRBJ2-1; 13 positions match TRBD2. The germline V gene has CDR1 SGHAT and CDR2 FQNNGV. CDR3 size: 18 residues. Losses at the gene ends were 5 bases for V and 1 base for J; bases not matched to a gene: 8. The CDR3 region is CASSRRLAGGLSYNEQFF. The CDR3 bases are TGTGCCAGCAGCCGCCGACTAGCGGGAGGACTATCCTACAATGAGCAGTTCTTC. The entire variable domain, with the rest obtained from reference TRBV11-2 and TRBJ2-1, is as follows: EAGVAQSPRYKIIEKRQSVAFWCNPISGHATLYWYQQILGQGPKLLIQFQNNGVVDDSQLPKDRFSAERLKGVDSTLKIQPAKLEDSAVYLCASSRRLAGGLSYNEQFFGPGTRLTVL.